The clone carrying this T cell receptor (beta chain) was counted between two and nine times. Its antigen remains unidentified. V lost 1 base, J lost 8 bases, and 24 bases lay in between. This CDR3 contains 17 residues. CDR1 and CDR2 (germline): SEHNR, FQNEAQ (reference sequence). This entry comes from a study of CD8 T cells in ankylosing spondylitis. Study outcomes and limitations: Blood of patients with ankylosing spondylitis appeared to be characterized by a TCR beta motif of several highly homologous variants. Clones tied to disease were said to be significantly enriched in matched ankylosing spondylitis synovial fluid. Certain motif variants had earlier appeared in reactive arthritis synovial fluid and blood. As for the disease-linked clones, they showed a CD8+ phenotype and occurred at relatively low frequencies in peripheral blood.

Using quantitative 5'-RACE with molecular barcodes, the authors made TCR beta libraries. TCRdb re-called the 5' RACE reads through MiXCR, storing one row per CDR3 protein. Altogether under 850,000 distinct CDR3 sequences are present, roughly 19% being singletons, with the ten largest covering around a fifth. The V and J genes are TRBV7-9 and TRBJ2-7; a possible D gene is TRBD2 (6 bases). This clonotype was obtained from a male donor with ankylosing spondylitis. What was sequenced was blood, either unsorted or a sorted T cell fraction (not recorded which). Here the CDR3 DNA reads TGTGCCAGCAGCTTAGGGTCTCAGGAGGCACGGAGGGTTAAGCAGTACTTC. It yields the protein CASSLGSQEARRVKQYF.